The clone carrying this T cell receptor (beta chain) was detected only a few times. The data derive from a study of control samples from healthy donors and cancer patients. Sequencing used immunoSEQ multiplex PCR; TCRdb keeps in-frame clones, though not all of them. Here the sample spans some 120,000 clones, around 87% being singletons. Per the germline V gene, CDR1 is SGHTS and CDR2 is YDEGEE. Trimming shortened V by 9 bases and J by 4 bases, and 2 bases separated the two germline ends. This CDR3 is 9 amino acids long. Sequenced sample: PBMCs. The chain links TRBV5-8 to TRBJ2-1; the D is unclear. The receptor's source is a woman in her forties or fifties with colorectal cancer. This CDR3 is CATYNEQFF. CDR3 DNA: TGTGCCACTTACAATGAGCAGTTCTTC.